This T cell receptor (beta chain) was profiled in a study of molecular identifiers for immune sequencing clone quantification. Naive CD8 libraries were made from roughly 21,000 to 960,000 sorted cells, and they used 10%, 30% or 50% RNA. MiXCR was run by TCRdb on the PCR reads, yielding one entry per CDR3 protein. The table records approximately 680,000 distinct CDR3 sequences, around 25% of them present only once. This clonotype was found many times. Its antigen is unidentified. With 5 bases removed from V and 7 bases from J, the gap between germline ends came to 12 bases. The CDR3 totals 12 residues. Germline CDR1 and CDR2: MDHEN and SYDVKM. Whole-study findings and limits: Underestimation of highly expanded clone sizes could arise where identical TCR molecules share a barcode.

Input material: naive CD8+ T cells from blood, with Jurkat cell RNA spiked in. Specified subset: FACS-sorted CD8+CD4-CCR7+CD45RA+ naive T cells. This receptor was taken from a human donor in good health. Some libraries in this study had Jurkat cell RNA spiked in. The chain employs TRBV28 and TRBJ2-7; no reliable D call. CDR3 nucleotides: TGTGCCAGCAGTCCCTCCGTTTGGGAGCAGTACTTC. Protein product: CASSPSVWEQYF.